One and the same sample provided the 8 T cell receptor beta chains below, sequenced in a study of T cells in Graves' hyperthyroidism and ophthalmopathy. Amplification of TCR beta CDR3 regions was performed using RNA transcripts as template. HTBI primers were employed in a first-round RT-PCR of the TCR CDR3. TCRdb re-analysed the multiplex PCR reads in MiXCR, keeping a single row per CDR3 protein. This sample has around 340,000 distinct CDR3 sequences, with 17% found just once. The sample was blood. The receptors shown here come from a woman aged 25 to 39 with Graves' hyperthyroidism that later progressed to Graves' ophthalmopathy.

The chain has TRBV18 and TRBJ2-1; possibly TRBD1 or TRBD2 for D (5 bases each). Germline V gives CDR1 KGHSH, CDR2 LQKENI. CDR3 size: 15 residues. V lost 2 bases to trimming and J lost 2 bases, with 10 bases between them. CDR3 in DNA: TGTGCCAGCTCACCAGACAGCGGCCCCTACAATGAGCAGTTCTTC. Residues: CASSPDSGPYNEQFF. Together with reference TRBV18 and TRBJ2-1, the CDR3 gives the full variable domain: NAGVMQNPRHLVRRRGQEARLRCSPMKGHSHVYWYRQLPEEGLKFMVYLQKENIIDESGMPKERFSAEFPKEGPSILRIQQVVRGDSAAYFCASSPDSGPYNEQFFGPGTRLTVL.

This clonotype showed up many times. The CDR3 sequence: CASSFTDGPSSYNEQFF. The DNA for the CDR3 is TGTGCCAGCAGCTTTACTGACGGGCCCAGCTCCTACAATGAGCAGTTCTTC. This chain joins TRBV11-2 and TRBJ2-1, with unresolved D. The CDR3 sequence is 17 residues long. The germline gives CDR1 SGHAT, CDR2 FQNNGV. Between the trimmed V and J ends, which lost 3 bases and 0 bases, there was a span of 15 bases.

This clonotype was observed many times. This chain links TRBV5-1 with TRBJ1-1, with 8 bases matching TRBD1. This CDR3 has 15 amino acids. Trimming cost V 2 bases and J 5 bases; bases outside gene matches: 8. Germline V gene data show CDR1 as SGHRS and CDR2 as YFSETQ. The CDR3, as DNA: TGCGCCAGCAGCTTTCGCCAGGGGGCGAGAACTGAAGCTTTCTTT. Encoded protein: CASSFRQGARTEAFF.

The chain couples TRBV4-1 to TRBJ2-1; TRBD1 or TRBD2 may be the D gene (5 bases each). Trimming removed 1 base from V and 7 bases from J, with 14 bases in between. The CDR3 is 15 residues long. Germline lookup yields CDR1 MGHRA and CDR2 YSYEKL. CDR3 coding DNA: TGCGCCAGCAGCCAAGCTCACGGGGCGCTGAATGAGCAGTTCTTC. Translated: CASSQAHGALNEQFF.

The chain links TRBV4-1 to TRBJ2-5; 10 nucleotides agree with TRBD2. The germline V gene encodes CDR1 MGHRA and CDR2 YSYEKL. The CDR3 extends over 16 amino acids. Germline trimming cut 3 bases from V and 1 base from J; bases unmatched to any gene: 5. The CDR3 sequence: CASSHLGTSVQETQYF. The CDR3 DNA reads TGCGCCAGCAGCCATCTCGGGACTAGCGTCCAAGAGACCCAGTACTTC.

This clonotype appeared many times. The CDR3 nucleotides read TGTGCCAGTAGTATAGACGACAGTTACTATGGCTACACCTTC. Amino acids: CASSIDDSYYGYTF. The chain links TRBV19 to TRBJ1-2; D might be TRBD1 (5 bases). V dropped 0 bases and J dropped 3 bases, with 8 bases sitting between them. The CDR3 loop spans 14 amino acids. Germline CDR1 and CDR2: LNHDA and SQIVND (reference sequence).

This clonotype showed up many times. This chain connects TRBV12-3 or TRBV12-4 to TRBJ2-1, with 9 bases aligning to TRBD1. The CDR3 sequence is 15 residues long. J was trimmed by 2 bases and V by 5 bases; bases with no gene match: 4. CDR3 in DNA: TGTGCCAGCAGTAACACAGGGGGCACCTACAATGAGCAGTTCTTC. It translates to CASSNTGGTYNEQFF.

J is TRBJ2-3 and V is TRBV11-2, with a weak D call TRBD2 (6 bases). Trimming left V 0 bases short and J 8 bases short, with 12 bases between. Germline lookup yields CDR1 SGHAT and CDR2 FQNNGV. CDR3 length equals 14 residues. CDR3 in DNA: TGTGCCAGCAGCTTAGAGGGGGGAGCAGGTACGCAGTATTTT. Translating it yields CASSLEGGAGTQYF.